What follows describes a single T cell receptor (beta chain). The sample is drawn from a study of blood T cell repertoires in COVID-19. Only in-frame clones appear in the TCRdb table, and some are missing; sequencing was by immunoSEQ multiplex PCR. The profile shows 150,000 to 200,000 clones, around 90% of them singletons. Germline-derived CDR1 and CDR2 are SGHTS and YDEGEE. The CDR3 consists of 12 residues. V shed 3 bases and J 11 bases; nucleotides not matched to a gene: 7. The specimen sequenced was PBMCs or T cells enriched from blood (not recorded which). This TCR derives from a young woman who had recovered from COVID-19. The chain couples TRBV5-8 to TRBJ1-1; 7 bases agree with TRBD1. CDR3 nucleotide sequence: TGTGCCAGCAGCTATAGACAGGGCAATGCTTTCTTT. It encodes CASSYRQGNAFF.